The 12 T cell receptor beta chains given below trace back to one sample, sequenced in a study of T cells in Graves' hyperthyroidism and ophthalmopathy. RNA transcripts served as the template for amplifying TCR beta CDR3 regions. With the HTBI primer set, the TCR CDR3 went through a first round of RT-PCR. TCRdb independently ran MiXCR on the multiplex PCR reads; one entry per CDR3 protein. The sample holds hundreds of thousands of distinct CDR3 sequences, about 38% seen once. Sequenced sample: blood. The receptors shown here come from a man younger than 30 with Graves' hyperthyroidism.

CDR3 DNA: TGCAGCGTTGTACAGGGGGAAAAACTGTTTTTT. Its translation: CSVVQGEKLFF. The V call is TRBV29-1, the J call TRBJ1-4, with TRBD1 identical over 7 bases. This CDR3 comprises 11 residues. Trimming removed 4 bases from V and 8 bases from J; junction bases left unmatched: 1. The germline V gene encodes CDR1 SQVTM and CDR2 ANQGSEA.

In nucleotides, the CDR3 is TGTGCCAGCAGTTACTCGATACTAGCGGGAGAGTTTGAGCAGTACTTC. This translates into CASSYSILAGEFEQYF. This sequence joins TRBV6-2 or TRBV6-3 and TRBJ2-7, with TRBD2 identical over 11 bases. The germline V gene encodes CDR1 MNHEY and CDR2 SVGEGT. This CDR3 has 16 residues. The trim removed 0 bases at V and 7 bases at J, leaving 8 bases unmatched.

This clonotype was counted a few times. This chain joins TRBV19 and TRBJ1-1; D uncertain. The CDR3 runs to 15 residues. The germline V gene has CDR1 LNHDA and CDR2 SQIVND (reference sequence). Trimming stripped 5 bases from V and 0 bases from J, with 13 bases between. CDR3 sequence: CASSASEAMNTEAFF. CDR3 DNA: TGTGCCAGTAGTGCTTCGGAGGCCATGAACACTGAAGCTTTCTTT.

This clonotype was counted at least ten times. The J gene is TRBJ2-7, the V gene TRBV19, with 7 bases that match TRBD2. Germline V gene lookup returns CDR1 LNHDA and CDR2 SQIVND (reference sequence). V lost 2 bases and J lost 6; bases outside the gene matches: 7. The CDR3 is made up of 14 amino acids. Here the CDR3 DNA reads TGTGCCAGTAGTATAACCAGCGGGGACCTCGAGCAGTACTTC. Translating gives CASSITSGDLEQYF.

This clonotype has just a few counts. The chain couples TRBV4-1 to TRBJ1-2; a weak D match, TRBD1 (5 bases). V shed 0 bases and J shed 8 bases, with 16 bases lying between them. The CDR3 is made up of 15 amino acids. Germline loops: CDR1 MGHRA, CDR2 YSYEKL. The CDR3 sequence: CASSQDDGGSAGYTF. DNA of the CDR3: TGCGCCAGCAGCCAAGATGACGGGGGATCGGCGGGCTACACCTTC.

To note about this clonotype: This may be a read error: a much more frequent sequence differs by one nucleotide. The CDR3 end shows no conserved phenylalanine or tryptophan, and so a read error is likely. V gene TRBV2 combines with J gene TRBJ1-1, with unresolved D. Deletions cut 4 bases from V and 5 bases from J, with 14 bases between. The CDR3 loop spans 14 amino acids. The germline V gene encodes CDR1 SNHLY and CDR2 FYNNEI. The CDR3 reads CASSGYTGETEAFL. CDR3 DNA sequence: TGTGCCAGCAGTGGATACACCGGGGAAACTGAAGCTTTCCTT.

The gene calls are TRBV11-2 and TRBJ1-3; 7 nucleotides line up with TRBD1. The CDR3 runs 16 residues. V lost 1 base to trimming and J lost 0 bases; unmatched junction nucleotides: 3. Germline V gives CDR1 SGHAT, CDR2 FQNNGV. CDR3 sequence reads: CASSLAGQSSGNTIYF. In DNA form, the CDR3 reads TGTGCCAGCAGCTTAGCGGGACAGTCCTCTGGAAACACCATATATTTT.

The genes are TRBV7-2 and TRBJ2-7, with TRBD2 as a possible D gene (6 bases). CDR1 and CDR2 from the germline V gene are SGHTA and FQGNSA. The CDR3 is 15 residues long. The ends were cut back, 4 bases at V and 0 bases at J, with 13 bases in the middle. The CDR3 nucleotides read TGTGCCAGCAGCTCGAGGGGACTGAGCTCCTACGAGCAGTACTTC. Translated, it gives CASSSRGLSSYEQYF.

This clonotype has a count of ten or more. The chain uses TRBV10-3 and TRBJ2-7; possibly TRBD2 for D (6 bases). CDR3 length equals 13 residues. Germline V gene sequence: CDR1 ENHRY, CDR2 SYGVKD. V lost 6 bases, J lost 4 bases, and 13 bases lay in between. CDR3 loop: CAIRNGSGYEQYF. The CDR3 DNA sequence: TGTGCCATCAGAAACGGGAGTGGTTACGAGCAGTACTTC.

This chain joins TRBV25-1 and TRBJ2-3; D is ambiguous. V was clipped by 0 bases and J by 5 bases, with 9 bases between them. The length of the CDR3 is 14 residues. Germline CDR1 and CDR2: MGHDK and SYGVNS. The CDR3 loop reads CASSEYLVGDTQYF. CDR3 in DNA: TGTGCCAGCAGTGAATATTTAGTGGGAGATACGCAGTATTTT.

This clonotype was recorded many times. The CDR3 sequence: CSVGTGSEGEKLFF. DNA of the CDR3: TGCAGCGTCGGGACAGGGAGTGAAGGTGAAAAACTGTTTTTT. This chain uses TRBV29-1 with TRBJ1-4; the match to TRBD1 covers 9 bases. The length of the CDR3 is 14 residues. Germline V CDR1 and CDR2: SQVTM, ANQGSEA. V dropped 6 bases and J dropped 7; count of bases not matched to a gene: 9.

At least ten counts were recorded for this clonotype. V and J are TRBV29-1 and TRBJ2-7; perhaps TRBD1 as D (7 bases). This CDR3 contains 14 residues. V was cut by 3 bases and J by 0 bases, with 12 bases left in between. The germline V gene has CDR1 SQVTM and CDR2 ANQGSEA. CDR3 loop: CSVESRDSSYEQYF. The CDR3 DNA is TGCAGCGTTGAGTCGCGGGACAGCTCCTACGAGCAGTACTTC.